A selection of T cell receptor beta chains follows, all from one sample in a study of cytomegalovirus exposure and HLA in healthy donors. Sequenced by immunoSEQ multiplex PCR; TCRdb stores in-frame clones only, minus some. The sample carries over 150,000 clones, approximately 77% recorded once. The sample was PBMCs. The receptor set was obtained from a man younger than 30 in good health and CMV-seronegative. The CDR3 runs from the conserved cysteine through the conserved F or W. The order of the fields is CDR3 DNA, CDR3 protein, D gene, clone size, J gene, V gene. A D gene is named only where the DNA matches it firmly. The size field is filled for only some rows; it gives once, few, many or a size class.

CDR3nt: TGTGCCAGCAGTACTAGCGGGAGGTCGGAGGACTTC; CDR3aa: CASSTSGRSEDF; d_gene: TRBD2; abundance: NA; j_gene: TRBJ2-7; v_gene: TRBV7-2
CDR3nt: TGTGCCAGCAGCTTAGAGGGGGTGAAGGGGACAGGACGCGAGCAGTACTTC; CDR3aa: CASSLEGVKGTGREQYF; d_gene: TRBD1; abundance: NA; j_gene: TRBJ2-7; v_gene: TRBV7-2
CDR3nt: TGTGCCAGCAGCTACAGTACCGGGGCCAACGTCCTGACTTTC; CDR3aa: CASSYSTGANVLTF; d_gene: NA; abundance: once; j_gene: TRBJ2-6; v_gene: TRBV27
CDR3nt: TGTGCCAGCAGCCTAGACGGAAACTATGGCTACACCTTC; CDR3aa: CASSLDGNYGYTF; d_gene: NA; abundance: NA; j_gene: TRBJ1-2; v_gene: TRBV6-6
CDR3nt: TGTGCCAGCTCACCCACGCTAGCGGGGGACACCGGGGAGCTGTTTTTT; CDR3aa: CASSPTLAGDTGELFF; d_gene: TRBD2; abundance: once; j_gene: TRBJ2-2; v_gene: TRBV18
CDR3nt: TGTGCCAGCAGCCCCCGGACTAGCCGCTACAATGAGCAGTTCTTC; CDR3aa: CASSPRTSRYNEQFF; d_gene: TRBD2; abundance: NA; j_gene: TRBJ2-1; v_gene: TRBV11-2
CDR3nt: TGTGCCACCTACAGGGGTCAAATAACTGAAGCTTTCTTT; CDR3aa: CATYRGQITEAFF; d_gene: TRBD1; abundance: NA; j_gene: TRBJ1-1; v_gene: TRBV28
CDR3nt: TGCGCCAGCAGCCGCCAGGGACGGACCGGCGGGAACGAGCAGTACTTC; CDR3aa: CASSRQGRTGGNEQYF; d_gene: NA; abundance: NA; j_gene: TRBJ2-7; v_gene: TRBV4-1
CDR3nt: TGTGCCAGTAGTGTCTACAGGGGCGGGCGCACTGAAGCTTTCTTT; CDR3aa: CASSVYRGGRTEAFF; d_gene: TRBD1; abundance: once; j_gene: TRBJ1-1; v_gene: TRBV19
CDR3nt: TGTGCCAGCAGCGCGGCGGGGGTCTCTGGGGCCAACGTCCTGACTTTC; CDR3aa: CASSAAGVSGANVLTF; d_gene: TRBD2; abundance: NA; j_gene: TRBJ2-6; v_gene: TRBV5-6
CDR3nt: TGTGCCAGCAGCTTATTGGGTAGCGGGAGGAGAACCGGGGAGCTGTTTTTT; CDR3aa: CASSLLGSGRRTGELFF; d_gene: TRBD2; abundance: few; j_gene: TRBJ2-2; v_gene: TRBV13
CDR3nt: TGTGCCAGCAGCCCTAGCGGGCGACAGCAGTACTTC; CDR3aa: CASSPSGRQQYF; d_gene: TRBD2; abundance: NA; j_gene: TRBJ2-7; v_gene: TRBV11-2
CDR3nt: TGCGCCAGCAGCCAAGATTGGACAGGGTCCTACGAGCAGTACTTC; CDR3aa: CASSQDWTGSYEQYF; d_gene: TRBD1; abundance: NA; j_gene: TRBJ2-7; v_gene: TRBV4-3
CDR3nt: TGTGCCAGTAGTATAGTAAACAGACCCAAGGATGGCTACACCTTC; CDR3aa: CASSIVNRPKDGYTF; d_gene: NA; abundance: NA; j_gene: TRBJ1-2; v_gene: TRBV19
CDR3nt: TGTGCCAGTAGTGTGGACAGGGAACAACAAGAGACCCAGTACTTC; CDR3aa: CASSVDREQQETQYF; d_gene: TRBD1; abundance: NA; j_gene: TRBJ2-5; v_gene: TRBV19
CDR3nt: TGTGCCAGCAGGTTGAGTACCGGGACAATCTCCTACGAGCAGTACTTC; CDR3aa: CASRLSTGTISYEQYF; d_gene: NA; abundance: few; j_gene: TRBJ2-7; v_gene: TRBV28
CDR3nt: TGTGCCAGCACCCCGACAGGGAGCCCCAATGAGCAGTTCTTC; CDR3aa: CASTPTGSPNEQFF; d_gene: TRBD1; abundance: NA; j_gene: TRBJ2-1; v_gene: TRBV7-2
CDR3nt: TGTGCCAGCAGCTCGACAGGGTGGAATGAGCAGTTCTTC; CDR3aa: CASSSTGWNEQFF; d_gene: TRBD1; abundance: NA; j_gene: TRBJ2-1; v_gene: TRBV13
CDR3nt: TGCGCCAGCAGCCAAGAAGCTGGGGGCGGGGGGGCTAATGAAAAACTGTTTTTT; CDR3aa: CASSQEAGGGGANEKLFF; d_gene: NA; abundance: NA; j_gene: TRBJ1-4; v_gene: TRBV4-3
CDR3nt: TGTGCCATCAGTGTTAGCGGGAGAACTTACAATGAGCAGTTCTTC; CDR3aa: CAISVSGRTYNEQFF; d_gene: TRBD2; abundance: NA; j_gene: TRBJ2-1; v_gene: TRBV10-3
CDR3nt: TGTGCCAGCAGCTTAGGGACAGGGGGTGTGTGTACCTTC; CDR3aa: CASSLGTGGVCTF; d_gene: TRBD1; abundance: NA; j_gene: TRBJ1-2; v_gene: TRBV7-9
CDR3nt: TGCGCCAGCAGCCCCCCGGGGGTAGCCGAGCAGTACTTC; CDR3aa: CASSPPGVAEQYF; d_gene: NA; abundance: few; j_gene: TRBJ2-7; v_gene: TRBV4-1
CDR3nt: TGTGCCAGCAGGATACTAAGTTGGGAGCCCCAGCATTTT; CDR3aa: CASRILSWEPQHF; d_gene: NA; abundance: few; j_gene: TRBJ1-5; v_gene: TRBV2
CDR3nt: TGTGCCAGCAGTTTAACGGGAGCTGTCGATACGCAGTATTTT; CDR3aa: CASSLTGAVDTQYF; d_gene: NA; abundance: NA; j_gene: TRBJ2-3; v_gene: TRBV27
CDR3nt: TGTGCCAGTAGTATAGACCCGGCAGAAACCGGTCCGGGGCCCCAGCATTTT; CDR3aa: CASSIDPAETGPGPQHF; d_gene: NA; abundance: once; j_gene: TRBJ1-5; v_gene: TRBV19
CDR3nt: TGCAGCGTTTCCGGGACTAGCGGAAGGACCTACGAGCAGTACTTC; CDR3aa: CSVSGTSGRTYEQYF; d_gene: TRBD2; abundance: NA; j_gene: TRBJ2-7; v_gene: TRBV29-1
CDR3nt: TGTGCCAGCAGCTTATTAGCGGGGGAGGGCTCCTACGAGCAGTACTTC; CDR3aa: CASSLLAGEGSYEQYF; d_gene: TRBD2; abundance: NA; j_gene: TRBJ2-7; v_gene: TRBV7-2
CDR3nt: TGTGCCAGCAGTTACCGGACTAGCGGCACCTACGAGCAGTACTTC; CDR3aa: CASSYRTSGTYEQYF; d_gene: TRBD2; abundance: NA; j_gene: TRBJ2-7; v_gene: TRBV6-5
CDR3nt: TGTGCCAGACTCTCAGGGGGCGATGGCTACACCTTC; CDR3aa: CARLSGGDGYTF; d_gene: TRBD1; abundance: NA; j_gene: TRBJ1-2; v_gene: TRBV27
CDR3nt: TGTGCCAGCAGCCAGGGACTAGCGGAGACAGATACGCAGTATTTT; CDR3aa: CASSQGLAETDTQYF; d_gene: TRBD2; abundance: NA; j_gene: TRBJ2-3; v_gene: TRBV5-4
CDR3nt: TGCGCCAGCAGCCAAGAGACCAAGGCAGGCCCCCTCCACTTT; CDR3aa: CASSQETKAGPLHF; d_gene: NA; abundance: NA; j_gene: TRBJ1-6; v_gene: TRBV4-3
CDR3nt: TGCGCCAGCAGTACCGGGACTAGCAATGGGAATGAGCAGTTCTTC; CDR3aa: CASSTGTSNGNEQFF; d_gene: TRBD2; abundance: NA; j_gene: TRBJ2-1; v_gene: TRBV10-1
CDR3nt: TGCGCCAGCAGCGTCGGCGGGAGGTTTGAGACCCAGTACTTC; CDR3aa: CASSVGGRFETQYF; d_gene: TRBD2; abundance: NA; j_gene: TRBJ2-5; v_gene: TRBV10-1
CDR3nt: TGTGCCAGCAGTTACTCGGGGACAGATCCTGAAAAACTGTTTTTT; CDR3aa: CASSYSGTDPEKLFF; d_gene: TRBD1; abundance: NA; j_gene: TRBJ1-4; v_gene: TRBV6-5
CDR3nt: TGTGCCAGCAGCTTAGACAGGGGGCACAATCAGCCCCAGCATTTT; CDR3aa: CASSLDRGHNQPQHF; d_gene: TRBD1; abundance: NA; j_gene: TRBJ1-5; v_gene: TRBV7-2
CDR3nt: TGTGCCAGCAGCGGGGGAGGGCTAGCGGGATTCCCCGGGGAGCTGTTTTTT; CDR3aa: CASSGGGLAGFPGELFF; d_gene: TRBD2; abundance: NA; j_gene: TRBJ2-2; v_gene: TRBV9
CDR3nt: TGTGCCAGCAGTTTATCAGTACTAGCGGAGCGAAATGAGCAGTTCTTC; CDR3aa: CASSLSVLAERNEQFF; d_gene: TRBD2; abundance: few; j_gene: TRBJ2-1; v_gene: TRBV28
CDR3nt: TGTGCCAGCAGCGTGGCAACAGGGGGCAATGAGCAGTTCTTC; CDR3aa: CASSVATGGNEQFF; d_gene: TRBD1; abundance: NA; j_gene: TRBJ2-1; v_gene: TRBV9
CDR3nt: TGTGCCAGTAGCCCCGGACAGGTCAAAGGCAATCAGCCCCAGCATTTT; CDR3aa: CASSPGQVKGNQPQHF; d_gene: TRBD1; abundance: NA; j_gene: TRBJ1-5; v_gene: TRBV19
CDR3nt: TGTGCCAGCAGCGTAGCACTAGCGGGCCCCGGGGAGCTGTTTTTT; CDR3aa: CASSVALAGPGELFF; d_gene: TRBD2; abundance: NA; j_gene: TRBJ2-2; v_gene: TRBV9